The 18 T cell receptor beta chains below were found in one sample sequenced in a study of breast tumors, draining lymph nodes, adjacent tissues. Using its own MiXCR run on the multiplex PCR reads, TCRdb lists one record per CDR3 protein. The sample carries some 170,000 distinct CDR3 sequences, approximately 33% recorded once. Axillary draining lymph nodes of breast cancer patients supplied the node samples. Sequencing input: axillary lymph node tissue. The receptors come from a female donor with breast cancer. Some clones in this sample may be carry-over from other donors' samples.

This sequence joins TRBV5-1 and TRBJ1-1; tentative D call: TRBD1 (5 bases). Deletions cut 0 bases from V and 3 bases from J, with 9 bases between. The germline CDR1 and CDR2 sequences are SGHRS and YFSETQ. The CDR3 sequence is 14 residues long. In DNA form, the CDR3 reads TGCGCCAGCAGCTTGGCGGGGGGGGACACTGAAGCTTTCTTT. It encodes CASSLAGGDTEAFF.

This clonotype was detected ten times or more. The chain joins TRBV28 to TRBJ2-7; tentative D call: TRBD1 (6 bases). This CDR3 contains 11 residues. V lost 5 bases and J 6 bases, leaving 8 bases between the germline ends. Germline V CDR1 and CDR2: MDHEN, SYDVKM. This CDR3 reads CASSTGSEQYF. The CDR3 nucleotides are TGTGCCAGCAGTACAGGGTCCGAGCAGTACTTC.

The V and J genes are TRBV10-1 and TRBJ2-1; 15 bases map to TRBD2. V shed 6 bases and J 7 bases; nucleotides not matched to a gene: 4. CDR3 size: 15 residues. Looked up from germline, CDR1 is WNHNN and CDR2 is SYGVQD (reference sequence). CDR3 DNA: TGCGCCAGCAGGGGACTAGCGGGAGGCAGGAATGAGCAGTTCTTC. Protein: CASRGLAGGRNEQFF.

This clonotype has at least ten counts. A read error may explain this, as a much larger clone is one base away. Since the CDR3 does not end with the conserved phenylalanine or tryptophan, this likely comes from a read error. This chain connects TRBV20-1 to TRBJ2-1; D gene unclear. This CDR3 has 10 residues. The germline gives CDR1 DFQATT, CDR2 SNEGSKA (reference sequence). The V end was cut by 6 bases, the J end by 10 bases, with 10 bases between. CDR3 residues: CSASEREQFS. In nucleotides, the CDR3 is TGCAGTGCAAGCGAAAGGGAGCAGTTCTCC.

V and J are TRBV3-1 and TRBJ1-2; D not certain. The CDR3 is 15 residues long. V was clipped by 1 base and J by 8 bases, with 17 bases between them. CDR1 and CDR2 (germline): LGHDT, YNNKEL (reference sequence). The CDR3 DNA is TGTGCCAGCAGCCAAGGTCAGACCATTAGTAGGGGCTACACCTTC. Its translation is CASSQGQTISRGYTF.

Notes on this clonotype: In this CDR3 the conserved last residue, phenylalanine or tryptophan, is missing, so a read error is likely. The chain employs TRBV7-2 and TRBJ1-1, with no clear D. CDR1 is SGHTA and CDR2 is FQGNSA in the germline V gene. CDR3 length: 14 amino acids. Trimming removed 1 base from V and 0 bases from J, with 6 bases in between. This CDR3 reads CASSLVLVNTEAFI. The CDR3 coding sequence is TGTGCCAGCAGCTTAGTACTAGTGAACACTGAAGCTTTCATT.

This clonotype occurred many times. The chain joins TRBV20-1 to TRBJ2-5; 7 bases align to TRBD1. CDR3 length: 13 amino acids. Per germline, CDR1 DFQATT and CDR2 SNEGSKA (reference sequence). V was pared by 1 base and J by 4 bases, with 3 bases of the junction left unmatched. Written as DNA, the CDR3 is TGCAGTGCTAGAGCAGGGGGTAGAGAGACCCAGTACTTC. Translating gives CSARAGGRETQYF.

This clonotype showed up just a few times. This may stem from a read error, because a much larger clone lies one nucleotide away. The V gene is TRBV20-1, the J gene TRBJ1-5; no firm D call. The length of the CDR3 is 15 residues. Germline-derived CDR1 and CDR2 are DFQATT and SNEGSKA (reference sequence). The CDR3 coding sequence is TGCAGTGCTAGAGTTGGCGGGAATAGCACTCAGCCCCAGCATTTT. Protein: CSARVGGNSTQPQHF.

Turning to this clonotype: This may be a read error, as it is one base from a much larger clone. The chain employs TRBV18 and TRBJ1-4; TRBD1 might be the D (6 bases). This CDR3 has 15 residues. Germline values: CDR1 KGHSH, CDR2 LQKENI. The CDR3 DNA sequence: TGTGCCGGCTCACTCGGACAGACAACTAATGAAAAACTGTTTTTT. Its protein product is CAGSLGQTTNEKLFF.

Note on this clonotype: A much larger clonotype is one base distant, so this may be a read error. This chain uses TRBV6-1 with TRBJ2-3, with 11 bases matching TRBD2. The CDR3 runs 16 residues. CDR1 MNHNS and CDR2 SASEGT come from the germline V gene. CDR3 loop: CASSPYSGGARDTQCF. DNA of the CDR3: TGTGCCAGCAGTCCATATAGCGGGGGGGCCCGAGATACGCAGTGTTTT.

This clonotype was seen many times. This chain joins TRBV11-2 and TRBJ2-7; the D gene is possibly TRBD1 (6 bases). The germline gives CDR1 SGHAT, CDR2 FQNNGV. V lost 1 base and J lost 3, with 13 bases in between. This CDR3 spans 15 amino acids. The CDR3 DNA sequence: TGTGCCAGCAGCTTAGCTCCAGGGGACCACTACGAGCAGTACTTC. Protein product: CASSLAPGDHYEQYF. The full variable domain, with the rest looked up from reference TRBV11-2 and TRBJ2-7, is EAGVAQSPRYKIIEKRQSVAFWCNPISGHATLYWYQQILGQGPKLLIQFQNNGVVDDSQLPKDRFSAERLKGVDSTLKIQPAKLEDSAVYLCASSLAPGDHYEQYFGPGTRLTVT.

Concerning this clonotype itself: A much larger clonotype is one base distant, so this may be a read error. V usage is TRBV11-2 and J usage is TRBJ2-5; TRBD2 matches at 8 bases. The CDR3 sequence is 16 residues long. After removal of 1 base from V and 8 bases from J, the junction contained 12 bases not matched to a gene. Per the germline V gene, CDR1 is SGHAT and CDR2 is FQNNGV. CDR3 nucleotide sequence: TGTGCCAGCAGCTTAGGGGGTCCGGGGGCGGGAGGTACCCAGTACTTC. Translated, it gives CASSLGGPGAGGTQYF.

This clonotype was counted ten times or more. V gene TRBV28 combines with J gene TRBJ2-7; D is possibly TRBD1 (6 bases). With 2 bases removed from V and 2 bases from J, the gap between germline ends came to 10 bases. The CDR3 sequence is 14 residues long. CDR1 and CDR2 from the germline V gene are MDHEN and SYDVKM. CDR3 loop: CASSLRGIAYEQYF. The CDR3 DNA sequence: TGTGCCAGCAGTTTAAGGGGGATCGCCTACGAGCAGTACTTC.

This clonotype has a count of ten or more. The CDR3 region has the DNA TGTGCCAGCAGTTTCAGCGTGAGCACTAGCACAGATACGCAGTATTTT. This gives the protein CASSFSVSTSTDTQYF. The chain joins TRBV28 to TRBJ2-3; D remains unclear. This CDR3 region has 16 residues. CDR1 MDHEN and CDR2 SYDVKM come from the germline V gene. V was cut by 3 bases and J by 0 bases, with 13 bases left in between.

This clonotype was seen ten or more times. The genes are TRBV18 and TRBJ1-3; 8 bases match TRBD1. The length of the CDR3 is 17 residues. Germline V gives CDR1 KGHSH, CDR2 LQKENI. V was pared by 3 bases and J by 1 base, with 8 bases of the junction left unmatched. The CDR3 reads CASSPLIQGASGNTIYF. The CDR3 DNA sequence: TGTGCCAGCTCACCGTTGATCCAGGGGGCGTCTGGAAACACCATATATTTT.

This clonotype was detected a few times. The chain employs TRBV28 and TRBJ2-5, with 7 bases matching TRBD2. CDR3 length equals 13 residues. Germline loops: CDR1 MDHEN, CDR2 SYDVKM. V gave up 5 bases and J gave up 7 bases; unmatched junction bases: 7. This chain's CDR3 is CASSPPGRGTQYF. For the CDR3, the DNA is TGTGCCAGCAGTCCCCCGGGGAGGGGGACCCAGTACTTC. Together with reference TRBV28 and TRBJ2-5, the CDR3 gives the full variable domain: DVKVTQSSRYLVKRTGEKVFLECVQDMDHENMFWYRQDPGLGLRLIYFSYDVKMKEKGDIPEGYSVSREKKERFSLILESASTNQTSMYLCASSPPGRGTQYFGPGTRLLVL.

This rearrangement joins TRBV29-1 to TRBJ2-1, with 9 bases lining up with TRBD2. This CDR3 is built from 15 residues. V shed 7 bases and J 2 bases; nucleotides not matched to a gene: 9. CDR1 and CDR2 from the germline V gene are SQVTM and ANQGSEA. The CDR3 DNA sequence: TGCAGCGGCACTGTAGCGGGGGCCCCCTACAATGAGCAGTTCTTC. Residues: CSGTVAGAPYNEQFF.

This clonotype was observed many times. The rearrangement joins TRBV5-4 to TRBJ2-1, with D possibly TRBD2 on 6 matching bases. CDR1 is SGHNT, CDR2 YYREEE, per germline (reference sequence). This CDR3 contains 16 residues. Trimming removed 2 bases from V and 0 bases from J, with 12 bases in between. This chain's CDR3 is CASSFGRPSSYNEQFF. The CDR3, as DNA: TGTGCCAGCAGCTTTGGGAGGCCCAGCTCCTACAATGAGCAGTTCTTC.